The 7 T cell receptor beta chains below were found in one sample sequenced in a study of early T cells in non-severe SARS-CoV-2 infection. TCRdb called the 5' RACE reads again in MiXCR, with one record for every CDR3 protein. The sample carries approximately 70,000 distinct CDR3 sequences, roughly 4.6% recorded once. The sequencing used whole blood, collected at baseline. The receptors originated from an adult who was a healthcare worker with PCR-confirmed SARS-CoV-2 infection or an uninfected control (not recorded which). The donor label of this sample is uncertain.

This clonotype was detected many times. The rearrangement joins TRBV4-3 to TRBJ2-2; weak D call: TRBD2 (5 bases). This CDR3 region has 15 residues. Germline CDR1 is LGHNA and CDR2 is YSLEER. V gave up 0 bases and J gave up 5 bases, with 10 bases separating them. The CDR3 spells CASSQEPGGTGELFF. CDR3 DNA sequence: TGCGCCAGCAGCCAAGAACCGGGCGGGACCGGGGAGCTGTTTTTT.

The sample holds a few counts of this clonotype. V is TRBV6-2 or TRBV6-3 and J is TRBJ2-5, with D possibly being TRBD1 or TRBD2 (6 bases each). CDR3 length equals 17 residues. Germline CDR1 and CDR2: MNHEY and SVGEGT. The V gene lost 2 bases and the J gene lost 5 bases, with 21 bases spanning the gap. DNA for the CDR3: TGTGCCAGCAGTTACAACCCTCTTAAGAGGGGGGTCGAGACCCAGTACTTC. Its protein is CASSYNPLKRGVETQYF.

This clonotype was detected ten times or more. DNA of the CDR3: TGTGCCAGCAGTTACTCGAATATTTCACCCCTCCACTTT. As protein: CASSYSNISPLHF. This chain connects TRBV6-5 to TRBJ1-6, with D uncertain. Per germline, CDR1 MNHEY and CDR2 SVGAGI. The CDR3 runs to 13 residues. Trimming took off 0 bases at V and 9 bases at J, with 6 bases between the two ends.

The table lists this clonotype with many counts. This rearrangement joins TRBV6-4 to TRBJ2-1, with D perhaps matching TRBD1 (6 bases). CDR1 and CDR2 (germline): MRHNA, SNTAGT. This CDR3 has 15 amino acids. V was pared by 6 bases and J by 3 bases, with 15 bases between. The CDR3 sequence: CASRLQGGGYNEQFF. For the CDR3, the DNA is TGTGCCAGCAGATTACAGGGTGGGGGCTACAATGAGCAGTTCTTC.

This clonotype was observed many times. J is TRBJ1-1 and V is TRBV7-2; no definite D call. Germline CDR1 reads SGHTA; CDR2 reads FQGNSA. Trimming took off 8 bases at V and 4 bases at J, with 17 bases between the two ends. The CDR3 totals 14 residues. The CDR3 coding sequence is TGTGCCAGCGGATTTGGAATGGGGAGCACTGAAGCTTTCTTT. Translation gives CASGFGMGSTEAFF.

This clonotype appeared many times. The chain employs TRBV10-2 and TRBJ1-1, with D tentatively TRBD1 (5 bases). The CDR3 is 11 amino acids. Trimming took 5 bases from V and 6 from J, leaving 7 bases between them. Germline CDR1 is WSHSY and CDR2 is SAAADI. CDR3 amino acids: CASSRGAEAFF. In DNA, the CDR3 is TGCGCCAGCAGTCGGGGGGCTGAAGCTTTCTTT.

V gene TRBV24-1 combines with J gene TRBJ2-5, with a weak D call TRBD2 (5 bases). Trimming removed 0 bases at V and 4 bases at J, with 8 bases between. This CDR3 is built from 14 residues. Germline CDR1 is KGHDR and CDR2 is SFDVKD. The CDR3 loop is CATSDLRRGETQYF. In nucleotides, the CDR3 is TGTGCCACCAGTGATTTGCGACGGGGAGAGACCCAGTACTTC.